Listed below are T cell receptor beta chains from one sample, sequenced in a study of T cell repertoires in cytomegalovirus infection. Their cognate antigens are unknown. In TCRdb, the reads were re-called with MiXCR into one record per CDR3 protein. The sample has 700,000 to 850,000 distinct CDR3 sequences; around a third are singletons. The material sequenced was cultured CD8+ T cells from PBMCs, taken from culture after CMV antigen stimulation. The receptors were sampled from a human donor in good health (CMV status not recorded). Some clones in this sample may be carry-over from other donors' samples. The CDR3 runs from the conserved cysteine through the conserved F or W. The D gene is left open where the match is weak. The size entry is marked missing in some rows and otherwise reads once, few, many or a size class.

V: TRBV12-3/TRBV12-4
J: TRBJ2-7
size: many
D: .
CDR3: CASSLRTSYEQYF
DNA: TGTGCCAGCAGTTTGCGGACCTCCTACGAGCAGTACTTC

V: TRBV28
J: TRBJ1-2
size: .
D: .
CDR3: CASSSSWPRQQRGYGYTF
DNA: TGTGCCAGCAGTTCCAGCTGGCCTAGACAACAACGGGGCTATGGCTACACCTTC

V: TRBV20-1
J: TRBJ1-4
size: .
D: .
CDR3: CSASLAGTNEKLFF
DNA: TGCAGTGCTAGCTTGGCAGGGACAAATGAAAAACTGTTTTTT

V: TRBV12-3/TRBV12-4
J: TRBJ1-1
size: .
D: TRBD1
CDR3: CASAEQGLNTEAFF
DNA: TGTGCCAGCGCCGAACAGGGGTTGAACACTGAAGCTTTCTTT

V: TRBV6-2/TRBV6-3
J: TRBJ1-5
size: .
D: .
CDR3: CASSSGVGNQPQHF
DNA: TGTGCCAGCAGTTCGGGGGTTGGCAATCAGCCCCAGCATTTT

V: TRBV5-6
J: TRBJ1-2
size: .
D: TRBD1
CDR3: CASSPWTGTYGYTF
DNA: TGTGCCAGCAGCCCCTGGACAGGGACCTATGGCTACACCTTC

V: TRBV6-2/TRBV6-3
J: TRBJ2-7
size: .
D: .
CDR3: CASSSLQRSSYEQYF
DNA: TGTGCCAGCAGTTCCCTACAGAGATCCTCCTACGAGCAGTACTTC

V: TRBV7-2
J: TRBJ2-3
size: few
D: TRBD2
CDR3: CASSLTSGVADTQYF
DNA: TGTGCCAGCAGCTTAACTAGCGGGGTGGCAGATACGCAGTATTTT

V: TRBV7-9
J: TRBJ2-7
size: few
D: TRBD1
CDR3: CASSPKDRGVREQYF
DNA: TGTGCCAGCAGCCCCAAAGACAGGGGAGTACGGGAGCAGTACTTC

V: TRBV2
J: TRBJ2-1
size: many
D: .
CDR3: CASIGNEQFF
DNA: TGTGCCAGTATCGGAAATGAGCAGTTCTTC

V: TRBV19
J: TRBJ1-5
size: .
D: .
CDR3: CASSGADLTYSNQPQHF
DNA: TGTGCCAGTAGTGGTGCAGACCTCACTTATAGCAATCAGCCCCAGCATTTT

V: TRBV13
J: TRBJ1-2
size: .
D: .
CDR3: CASSARDPRGYTF
DNA: TGTGCCAGCAGCGCGAGGGACCCAAGGGGCTACACCTTC